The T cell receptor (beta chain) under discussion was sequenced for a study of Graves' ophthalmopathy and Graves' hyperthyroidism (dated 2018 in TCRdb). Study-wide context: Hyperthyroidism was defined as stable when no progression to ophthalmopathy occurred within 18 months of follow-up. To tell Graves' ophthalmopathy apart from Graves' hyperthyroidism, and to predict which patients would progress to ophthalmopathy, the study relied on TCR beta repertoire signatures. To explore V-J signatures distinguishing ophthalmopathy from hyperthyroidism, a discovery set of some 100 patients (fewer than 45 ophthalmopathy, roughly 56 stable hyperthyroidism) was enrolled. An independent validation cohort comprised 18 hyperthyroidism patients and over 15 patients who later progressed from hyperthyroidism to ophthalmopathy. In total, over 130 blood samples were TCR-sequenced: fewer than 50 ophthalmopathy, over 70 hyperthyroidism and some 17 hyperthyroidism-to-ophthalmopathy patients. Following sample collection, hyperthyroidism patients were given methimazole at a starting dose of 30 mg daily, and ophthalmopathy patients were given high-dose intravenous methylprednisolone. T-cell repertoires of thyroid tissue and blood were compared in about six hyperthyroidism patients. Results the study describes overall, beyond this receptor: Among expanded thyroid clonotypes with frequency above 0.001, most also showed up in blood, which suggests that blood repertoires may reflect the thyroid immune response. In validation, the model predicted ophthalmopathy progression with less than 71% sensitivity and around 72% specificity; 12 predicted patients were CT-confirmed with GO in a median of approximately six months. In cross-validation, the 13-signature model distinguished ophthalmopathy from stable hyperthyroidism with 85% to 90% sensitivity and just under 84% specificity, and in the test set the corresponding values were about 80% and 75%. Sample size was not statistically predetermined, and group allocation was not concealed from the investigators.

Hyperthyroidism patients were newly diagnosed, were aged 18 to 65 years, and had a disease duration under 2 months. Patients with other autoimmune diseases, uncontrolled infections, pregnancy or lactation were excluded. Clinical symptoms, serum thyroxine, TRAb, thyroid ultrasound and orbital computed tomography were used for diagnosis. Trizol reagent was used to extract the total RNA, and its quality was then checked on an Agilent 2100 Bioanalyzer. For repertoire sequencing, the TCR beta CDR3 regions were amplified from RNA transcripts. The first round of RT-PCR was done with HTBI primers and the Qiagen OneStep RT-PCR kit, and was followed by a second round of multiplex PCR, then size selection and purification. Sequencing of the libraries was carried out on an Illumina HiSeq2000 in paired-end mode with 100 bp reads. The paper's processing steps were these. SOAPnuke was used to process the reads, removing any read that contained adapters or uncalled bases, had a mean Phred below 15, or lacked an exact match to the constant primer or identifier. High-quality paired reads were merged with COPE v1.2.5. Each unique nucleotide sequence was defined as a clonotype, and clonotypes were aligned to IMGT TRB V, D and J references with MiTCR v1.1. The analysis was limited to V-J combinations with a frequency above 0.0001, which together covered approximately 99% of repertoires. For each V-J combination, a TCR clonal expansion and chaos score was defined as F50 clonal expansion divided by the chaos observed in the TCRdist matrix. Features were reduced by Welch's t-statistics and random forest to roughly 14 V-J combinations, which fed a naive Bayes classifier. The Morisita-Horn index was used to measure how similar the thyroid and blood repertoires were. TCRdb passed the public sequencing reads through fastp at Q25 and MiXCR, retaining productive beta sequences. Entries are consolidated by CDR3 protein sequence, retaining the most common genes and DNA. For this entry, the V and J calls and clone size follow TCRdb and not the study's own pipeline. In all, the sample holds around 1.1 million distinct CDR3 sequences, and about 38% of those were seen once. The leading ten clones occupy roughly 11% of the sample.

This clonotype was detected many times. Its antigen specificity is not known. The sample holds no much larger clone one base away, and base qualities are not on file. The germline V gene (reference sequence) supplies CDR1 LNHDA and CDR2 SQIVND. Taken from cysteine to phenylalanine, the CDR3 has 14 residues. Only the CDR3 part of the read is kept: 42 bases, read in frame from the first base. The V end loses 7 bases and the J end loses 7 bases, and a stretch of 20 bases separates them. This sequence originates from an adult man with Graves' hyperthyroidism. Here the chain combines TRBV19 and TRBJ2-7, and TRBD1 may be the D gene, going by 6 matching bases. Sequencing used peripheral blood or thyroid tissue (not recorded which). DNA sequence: TGTGCCAGTAAGCCCCGGGACACGGCCTTGGAGCAGTACTTC. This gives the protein CASKPRDTALEQYF.